Presented here are 29 T cell receptor beta chains from one specimen sequenced in a study of blood T cells in healthy people across ages. A sample-barcoded 5' primer and a J-beta primer mix were used in a second PCR of roughly 7 to 12 cycles. A single record per CDR3 protein comes from TCRdb applying MiXCR to the 5' RACE reads. The table shows approximately 800,000 distinct CDR3 sequences, with roughly 24% occurring only once. The same data also contributed to another study, on T cells of mothers and their children.

Specimen: blood. The receptors originated from a boy aged 5-17 years in good health.

Only a few counts were recorded for this clonotype. This chain joins TRBV7-9 and TRBJ2-5, with D unclear. The J call may be faulty, since TRBJ2-7 better matches the DNA end. The CDR3 length is 13 residues. The germline V gene has CDR1 SEHNR and CDR2 FQNEAQ (reference sequence). CDR3 DNA sequence: TGTGCCAGCGCAGATCAGCTGGCCTACGAGCAGTACTTC. Its protein product is CASADQLAYEQYF.

This clonotype was seen a few times. The chain carries TRBV20-1 and TRBJ2-1; no reliable D call. Per the germline V gene, CDR1 is DFQATT and CDR2 is SNEGSKA (reference sequence). V gave up 3 bases and J gave up 9 bases, with 15 bases separating them. This CDR3 comprises 13 residues. The CDR3 sequence is CSASPSASGEQFF. The DNA for the CDR3 is TGCAGTGCTAGTCCGTCGGCCTCTGGTGAGCAGTTCTTC.

This clonotype occurred once. This rearrangement joins TRBV14 to TRBJ2-7, with D maybe TRBD1 (6 bases). The V gene's germline CDR1 is SGHDN and CDR2 FVKESK. CDR3 size: 15 residues. V dropped 0 bases and J dropped 3 bases, with 12 bases sitting between them. The CDR3 reads CASSQDGPGDYEQYF. For the CDR3, the DNA is TGTGCCAGCAGCCAAGACGGGCCAGGGGACTACGAGCAGTACTTC.

In this sample, this clonotype turned up a few times. This rearrangement joins TRBV5-1 to TRBJ1-1; D unclear. Germline V gene sequence: CDR1 SGHRS, CDR2 YFSETQ. This CDR3 has 15 amino acids. V dropped 0 bases and J dropped 2 bases, with 11 bases sitting between them. In nucleotides, the CDR3 is TGCGCCAGCAGCTTGGCGGGTTATGGCAACACTGAAGCTTTCTTT. This sequence encodes CASSLAGYGNTEAFF.

The count of this clonotype is one. One junction end does not reproduce the germline sequence, and a read error may be involved. The chain recombines TRBV27 with TRBJ2-7; 7 nucleotides line up with TRBD2. CDR1 is MNHEY, CDR2 SMNVEV, per germline (reference sequence). The CDR3 is 12 residues long. The DNA for the CDR3 is TGTGCCAGCAGAGCGGGGCGTTACGAGCGGTACTTC. Its translation: CASRAGRYERYF.

The gene calls are TRBV3-1 and TRBJ2-1; 7 bases line up with TRBD1. The J segment lost 8 bases and the V segment lost 4 bases, leaving 8 bases of the junction unmatched. Germline V CDR1 and CDR2: LGHDT, YNNKEL (reference sequence). The CDR3 is made up of 14 amino acids. CDR3 DNA: TGTGCCAGCAGCCCGAACAGGGGATGGGATGAGCAGTTCTTC. It codes for CASSPNRGWDEQFF.

The chain links TRBV7-8 to TRBJ1-5; maybe TRBD1 (6 bases). The CDR3 length is 16 residues. Deletions cut 8 bases from V and 2 bases from J, with 19 bases between. Germline V gives CDR1 SGHVS, CDR2 FQNEAQ. The DNA for the CDR3 is TGTGCCAGCGCCGCGGCGGGGGGCTTTGGCAATCAGCCCCAGCATTTT. It is translated as CASAAAGGFGNQPQHF. Full variable domain (outside the CDR3, taken from reference TRBV7-8 and TRBJ1-5): GAGVSQSPRYKVAKRGQDVALRCDPISGHVSLFWYQQALGQGPEFLTYFQNEAQLDKSGLPSDRFFAERPEGSVSTLKIQRTQQEDSAVYLCASAAAGGFGNQPQHFGDGTRLSIL.

V gene TRBV30 combines with J gene TRBJ2-2; TRBD1 might be the D (5 bases). V lost 2 bases and J lost 4, with 11 bases in between. Germline-derived CDR1 and CDR2 are GTSNPN and SVGIG (reference sequence). The CDR3 totals 14 residues. CDR3: CAWSLQGATGELFF. CDR3 nucleotides: TGTGCCTGGAGTTTGCAGGGCGCCACCGGGGAGCTGTTTTTT.

This clonotype was observed a handful of times. The chain recombines TRBV27 with TRBJ1-1, with unresolved D. The germline V gene encodes CDR1 MNHEY and CDR2 SMNVEV (reference sequence). Deletions cut 0 bases from V and 0 bases from J, with 5 bases between. CDR3 length equals 14 residues. CDR3 sequence (DNA): TGTGCCAGCAGTTTATCCCTCATGAACACTGAAGCTTTCTTT. Its translation is CASSLSLMNTEAFF.

This clonotype was picked up a small number of times. V and J are TRBV24-1 and TRBJ2-3, with no clear D. CDR1 KGHDR and CDR2 SFDVKD come from the germline V gene. Between the trimmed V and J ends, which lost 2 bases and 2 bases, there was a span of 1 base. The CDR3 is 12 amino acids. The CDR3 protein is CATSDSTDTQYF. DNA of the CDR3: TGTGCCACCAGTGATTCCACAGATACGCAGTATTTT.

V usage is TRBV20-1 and J usage is TRBJ1-1; no definite D call. Germline V gene data show CDR1 as DFQATT and CDR2 as SNEGSKA (reference sequence). The V end was cut by 6 bases, the J end by 4 bases, with 15 bases between. There are 13 residues in the CDR3. The CDR3 protein is CSAEARPGTEAFF. The CDR3, as DNA: TGCAGTGCGGAGGCGAGACCGGGCACTGAAGCTTTCTTT.

This clonotype was counted only a few times. This rearrangement joins TRBV7-6 to TRBJ2-3; D is undetermined. The germline V and J ends were trimmed by 5 bases and 0 bases, with 12 bases remaining between them. The CDR3 is 15 residues long. The germline V gene has CDR1 SGHVS and CDR2 FNYEAQ. CDR3 loop: CASSLRLLSTDTQYF. As DNA, the CDR3 is TGTGCCAGCAGCCTCAGACTCCTAAGCACAGATACGCAGTATTTT. The full variable domain, its missing parts supplied by reference TRBV7-6 and TRBJ2-3, is GAGVSQSPRYKVTKRGQDVALRCDPISGHVSLYWYRQALGQGPEFLTYFNYEAQQDKSGLPNDRFSAERPEGSISTLTIQRTEQRDSAMYRCASSLRLLSTDTQYFGPGTRLTVL.

This clonotype was detected a few times. V usage is TRBV5-1 and J usage is TRBJ2-5; 13 nucleotides line up with TRBD2. The junction had 7 bases not matched to a gene; V was cut back by 1 base and J by 1 base. The CDR3 sequence is 18 residues long. CDR1 and CDR2 from the germline V gene are SGHRS and YFSETQ. The CDR3 DNA sequence: TGCGCCAGCAGCTTGCAAGGGACTAGCGGGGAATTCCAAGAGACCCAGTACTTC. Protein: CASSLQGTSGEFQETQYF.

The chain combines TRBV28 with TRBJ2-6; the D gene could be TRBD1 or TRBD2 (5 bases each). The CDR3 sequence is 18 residues long. Trimming pared 0 bases from V and 0 bases from J, leaving 12 bases between. Germline V gene lookup returns CDR1 MDHEN and CDR2 SYDVKM. CDR3 loop: CASSLWQGVGSGANVLTF. The CDR3 DNA is TGTGCCAGCAGTTTATGGCAGGGAGTTGGCTCTGGGGCCAACGTCCTGACTTTC. Filled out from reference TRBV28 and TRBJ2-6, the complete variable domain reads DVKVTQSSRYLVKRTGEKVFLECVQDMDHENMFWYRQDPGLGLRLIYFSYDVKMKEKGDIPEGYSVSREKKERFSLILESASTNQTSMYLCASSLWQGVGSGANVLTFGAGSRLTVL.

Many counts were recorded for this clonotype. This chain uses TRBV4-1 with TRBJ1-5; no definite D call. CDR1 is MGHRA and CDR2 is YSYEKL in the germline V gene. V lost 0 bases to trimming and J lost 5 bases, with 5 bases between them. The CDR3 runs 13 residues. This chain's CDR3 is CASSQDSDQPQHF. In nucleotides, the CDR3 is TGCGCCAGCAGCCAAGATTCGGATCAGCCCCAGCATTTT.

This clonotype appeared once. The CDR3 sequence: CASSGQGIALRGYTF. The DNA for the CDR3 is TGTGCCAGCAGCGGACAGGGGATTGCTCTCCGGGGCTACACCTTC. The chain is built from TRBV12-3 or TRBV12-4 and TRBJ1-2; 9 nucleotides agree with TRBD1. J gave up 8 bases and V 6 bases, and 13 bases lay outside the gene matches. CDR3 length: 15 amino acids.

The V call is TRBV6-1, the J call TRBJ2-1, with D tentatively TRBD1 or TRBD2 (7 bases each). This CDR3 contains 15 residues. The germline CDR1 and CDR2 sequences are MNHNS and SASEGT. The V end was cut by 7 bases, the J end by 1 base, with 14 bases between. CDR3 protein: CASKRDSLSYNEQFF. CDR3 bases: TGTGCCAGCAAGCGGGACAGCTTATCCTACAATGAGCAGTTCTTC.

This clonotype was recorded a few times. The rearrangement joins TRBV7-9 to TRBJ1-6, with D uncertain. Between the trimmed V and J ends, which lost 5 bases and 7 bases, there was a span of 15 bases. The germline V gene has CDR1 SEHNR and CDR2 FQNEAQ (reference sequence). The CDR3 is made up of 15 amino acids. Here the CDR3 DNA reads TGTGCCAGCAGCCTCCAGGTCCGTGAGAATTCACCCCTCCACTTT. Amino acid sequence: CASSLQVRENSPLHF.

In this sample, this clonotype turned up once. The genes are TRBV5-1 and TRBJ2-3; D is possibly TRBD2 (6 bases). The V gene's germline CDR1 is SGHRS and CDR2 YFSETQ. Trimming removed 7 bases at V and 6 bases at J, with 15 bases between. The CDR3 totals 13 residues. The CDR3 DNA sequence: TGCGCCAGCTCCGAACCCGGAGGGGATACGCAGTATTTT. The encoded protein is CASSEPGGDTQYF.

As DNA, the CDR3 is TGCAGTGCTAGAGATCTTAGGGGAGGGATCGACGAGCAGTACTTC. Protein sequence: CSARDLRGGIDEQYF. This chain links TRBV20-1 with TRBJ2-7; 7 positions agree with TRBD2. This CDR3 comprises 15 residues. Trimming at V came to 0 bases and at J to 5 bases, leaving 10 bases not matched to a gene. Germline V gene lookup returns CDR1 DFQATT and CDR2 SNEGSKA (reference sequence).

This clonotype was recorded once. The chain joins TRBV20-1 to TRBJ2-7; possibly TRBD2 for D (5 bases). The CDR3 has 14 residues. Germline V gene sequence: CDR1 DFQATT, CDR2 SNEGSKA (reference sequence). Trimming left V 0 bases short and J 9 bases short, with 18 bases between. This chain's CDR3 is CSARELDSMIVQYF. The CDR3 DNA sequence: TGCAGTGCTAGAGAGTTGGACTCCATGATCGTGCAGTACTTC.

This chain connects TRBV5-5 to TRBJ2-2; perhaps D is TRBD1 or TRBD2 (5 bases each). V lost 2 bases, J lost 4 bases, and 12 bases lay in between. This CDR3 region has 15 residues. CDR1 is SGHKS and CDR2 is YYEKEE in the germline V gene (reference sequence). CDR3: CASSFRQRGTGELFF. DNA of the CDR3: TGTGCCAGCAGCTTCCGACAGAGGGGCACCGGGGAGCTGTTTTTT.

The chain employs TRBV10-2 and TRBJ2-5, with D perhaps matching TRBD2 (6 bases). The J call may be wrong; the DNA end is better matched by TRBJ2-7. The CDR3 runs to 17 residues. The germline V gene has CDR1 WSHSY and CDR2 SAAADI. The CDR3 reads CASSELGSGGVNDEQYF. CDR3 DNA sequence: TGCGCCAGCAGTGAGCTGGGTAGCGGCGGGGTTAACGACGAGCAGTACTTC.

In this sample, this clonotype turned up a few times. The CDR3 bases are TGCAGCGTTGAAACAAGATTCGGGACTCACTACGAGCAGTACTTC. Translation: CSVETRFGTHYEQYF. V and J are TRBV29-1 and TRBJ2-5; TRBD2 might be the D (6 bases). Near its end, the DNA agrees better with TRBJ2-7, so the J call may be wrong. This CDR3 comprises 15 residues. CDR1 and CDR2 from the germline V gene are SQVTM and ANQGSEA.

The table lists this clonotype with a count of one. This sequence joins TRBV6-2 or TRBV6-3 and TRBJ2-7; no clear D. This CDR3 region has 15 residues. The germline CDR1 and CDR2 sequences are MNHEY and SVGEGT. V lost 6 bases and J 2 bases, leaving 17 bases between the germline ends. In nucleotides, the CDR3 is TGTGCCAGCAGCGTACCGACGGGCTACCCCTACGAGCAGTACTTC. Residues: CASSVPTGYPYEQYF.

This chain uses TRBV2 with TRBJ2-2, with D maybe TRBD1 (6 bases). Germline V gene lookup returns CDR1 SNHLY and CDR2 FYNNEI. This CDR3 is built from 14 residues. The V end lost 2 bases, the J end lost 7 bases, and 11 bases lay between the germline ends. The CDR3 bases are TGTGCCAGCAGTGAATACAGGGTGAACGGGGAGCTGTTTTTT. The encoded protein is CASSEYRVNGELFF.

This clonotype has at least ten counts. V is TRBV4-2 and J is TRBJ2-5; D is undetermined. This CDR3 region has 15 residues. CDR1 LGHNA and CDR2 YNFKEQ come from the germline V gene. Trimming removed 0 bases at V and 9 bases at J, with 17 bases between. CDR3 in DNA: TGTGCCAGCAGCCAAGAGGGCGGCCAACGAGTGGCCCAGTACTTC. Its protein is CASSQEGGQRVAQYF.

This clonotype was seen more than once but under ten times. The chain carries TRBV7-9 and TRBJ2-1; 7 bases agree with TRBD1. The CDR3 sequence is 14 residues long. The germline V gene encodes CDR1 SEHNR and CDR2 FQNEAQ (reference sequence). With 2 bases clipped from V and 6 bases from J, the junction kept 4 bases outside the gene matches. DNA of the CDR3: TGTGCCAGCAGCTTAACAGGGGCTAGCAATGAGCAGTTCTTC. It specifies CASSLTGASNEQFF. Drawing the rest from reference TRBV7-9 and TRBJ2-1, the complete variable domain is DTGVSQNPRHKITKRGQNVTFRCDPISEHNRLYWYRQTLGQGPEFLTYFQNEAQLEKSRLLSDRFSAERPKGSFSTLEIQRTEQGDSAMYLCASSLTGASNEQFFGPGTRLTVL.

J is TRBJ2-2 and V is TRBV7-2; 7 bases line up with TRBD1. With V trimmed by 5 bases and J by 3 bases, 6 bases remained unmatched. The CDR3 extends over 15 amino acids. Germline assignment: CDR1 SGHTA and CDR2 FQGNSA. CDR3 nucleotides: TGTGCCAGCAGCGTCCGGGACAGAGACACCGGGGAGCTGTTTTTT. Its protein is CASSVRDRDTGELFF.